This TCR beta chain was documented in a study of post-analysis software for immune sequencing data. V trimming: 2 bases; J trimming: 6 bases; junction bases outside the gene matches: 10. The CDR3 has 17 amino acids. Germline loops: CDR1 MNHEY, CDR2 SVGAGI. Built from TCR beta cDNA, the libraries had unique molecular identifiers in them. TCRdb re-analysed the PCR reads in MiXCR, keeping a single row per CDR3 protein. The repertoire holds approximately 440,000 distinct CDR3 sequences, approximately 46% seen once, with over 10% in the top ten. Overall study results and limits: The study found TRBV5-6, TRBV5-1 and TRBV20-1 among five TRBV segments more frequent in patients than controls.

This clonotype was seen a handful of times. The antigen remains unidentified. This sequence was found in a girl aged 10 to 17 with multiple sclerosis. The sample consisted of blood. This sequence joins TRBV6-5 and TRBJ2-1; TRBD1 matches 10 bases. The CDR3 bases are TGTGCCAGCAGTTACAACTCCGGGACAGGGGAGGTCAATGAGCAGTTCTTC. This translates into CASSYNSGTGEVNEQFF.